This entry concerns a single T cell receptor beta chain. The target antigen is unknown. One entry per CDR3 protein, called by TCRdb with MiXCR from the RT-PCR reads. The table includes more than 450,000 distinct CDR3 sequences, 10% to 15% detected once. The sample belongs to a study of response to subunit inactivated influenza vaccine. Study results and caveats: Each seasonal flu vaccination may recruit only limited new T cells, authors suggested.

The germline CDR1 and CDR2 sequences are LGHNA and YNFKEQ. CDR3 length equals 14 residues. The ends were cut back, 0 bases at V and 4 bases at J, with 9 bases in the middle. The source of this sequence is a man in his fifties who received an inactivated influenza vaccine. The J gene is TRBJ1-2, the V gene TRBV4-2, with D unresolved. Source: PBMCs from blood, taken on the day of vaccination. CDR3 sequence (DNA): TGTGCCAGCAGCCAAGATACAGCTCCCTATGGCTACACCTTC. Translation gives CASSQDTAPYGYTF.